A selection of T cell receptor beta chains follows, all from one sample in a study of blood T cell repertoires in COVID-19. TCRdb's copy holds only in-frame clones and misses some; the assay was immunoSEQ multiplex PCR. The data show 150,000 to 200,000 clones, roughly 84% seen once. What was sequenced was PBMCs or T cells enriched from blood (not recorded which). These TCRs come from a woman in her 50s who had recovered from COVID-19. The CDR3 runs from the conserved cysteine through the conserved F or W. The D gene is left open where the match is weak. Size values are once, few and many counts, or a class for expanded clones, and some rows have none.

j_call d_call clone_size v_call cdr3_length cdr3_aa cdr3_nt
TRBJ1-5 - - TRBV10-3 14 CAISESGGGQPQHF TGTGCCATCAGTGAGTCGGGGGGGGGTCAGCCCCAGCATTTT
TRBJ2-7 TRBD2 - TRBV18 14 CASSPLGGTYEQYF TGTGCCAGCTCACCACTGGGGGGGACCTACGAGCAGTACTTC
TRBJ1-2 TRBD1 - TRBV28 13 CATRTGLNYGYTF TGTGCCACGCGGACAGGACTCAACTATGGCTACACCTTC
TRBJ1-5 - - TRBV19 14 CASSITGTGQPQHF TGTGCCAGTAGTATCACAGGAACCGGCCAGCCCCAGCATTTT
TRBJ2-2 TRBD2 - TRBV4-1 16 CASSWTSGRAHGELFF TGCGCCAGCAGCTGGACTAGCGGGAGGGCCCACGGGGAGCTGTTTTTT
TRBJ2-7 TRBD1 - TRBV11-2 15 CASSSLGQGAGEQYF TGTGCCAGCAGCTCCCTAGGACAGGGGGCTGGCGAGCAGTACTTC
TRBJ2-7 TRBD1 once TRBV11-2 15 CASSLMGQVGVEQYF TGTGCCAGCAGCTTAATGGGACAGGTGGGAGTCGAGCAGTACTTC
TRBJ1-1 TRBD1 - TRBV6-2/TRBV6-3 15 CASSSAGTGGTEAFF TGTGCCAGCAGTTCGGCCGGGACAGGGGGCACTGAAGCTTTCTTT
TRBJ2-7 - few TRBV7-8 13 CASSFDTSVEQYF TGTGCCAGCAGCTTTGACACCTCTGTCGAGCAGTACTTC
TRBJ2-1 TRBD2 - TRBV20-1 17 CSASLYASGRGVSEQFF TGCAGTGCTAGTTTATATGCTAGCGGGAGAGGGGTTAGTGAGCAGTTCTTC
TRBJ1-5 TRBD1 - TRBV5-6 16 CASSFGGTGVNQPQHF TGTGCCAGCAGCTTTGGCGGGACAGGGGTCAATCAGCCCCAGCATTTT
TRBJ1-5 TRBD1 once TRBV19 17 CASSPGQGAYSNQPQHF TGTGCCAGTAGTCCAGGACAGGGGGCGTATAGCAATCAGCCCCAGCATTTT
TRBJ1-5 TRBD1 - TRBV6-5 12 CASRTGDQPQHF TGTGCCAGCAGGACAGGGGATCAGCCCCAGCATTTT
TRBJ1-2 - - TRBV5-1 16 CASSFQATTGIYGYTF TGCGCCAGCAGCTTCCAGGCCACTACAGGGATCTATGGCTACACCTTC
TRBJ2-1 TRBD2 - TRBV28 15 CASSLGTSGYNEQFF TGTGCCAGCAGTTTAGGGACTAGCGGGTACAATGAGCAGTTCTTC
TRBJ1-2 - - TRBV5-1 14 CASSLEGPNYGYTF TGCGCCAGCAGCTTGGAGGGGCCTAACTATGGCTACACCTTC
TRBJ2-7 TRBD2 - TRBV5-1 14 CASSLLTGGYEQYF TGCGCCAGCAGCTTGCTTACGGGAGGCTACGAGCAGTACTTC
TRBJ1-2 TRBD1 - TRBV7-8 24 CASCRPRTGQGAMEKVFRGRGYTF TGTGCCAGCTGCCGACCGAGAACGGGACAGGGGGCGATGGAGAAGGTTTTCCGAGGGCGCGGCTACACCTTC
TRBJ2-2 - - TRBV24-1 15 CATSDLGLSTGELFF TGTGCCACCAGTGATTTGGGACTATCCACCGGGGAGCTGTTTTTT
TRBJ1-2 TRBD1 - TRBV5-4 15 CASSWTGGSLDGYTF TGTGCCAGCAGCTGGACAGGGGGCTCGTTGGATGGCTACACCTTC
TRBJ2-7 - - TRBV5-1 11 CASSLEGVEYF TGCGCCAGCAGCTTGGAAGGGGTGGAGTACTTC
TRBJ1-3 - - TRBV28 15 CASSLEIPGAVPIYF TGTGCCAGCAGTTTAGAAATCCCCGGTGCGGTACCCATATATTTT
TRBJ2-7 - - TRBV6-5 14 CASSRTENSYEQYF TGTGCCAGCAGTCGGACAGAAAACTCCTACGAGCAGTACTTC
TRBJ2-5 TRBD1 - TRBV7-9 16 CASNLDSGGERETQYF TGTGCCAGCAACCTCGACTCAGGGGGCGAAAGGGAGACCCAGTACTTC
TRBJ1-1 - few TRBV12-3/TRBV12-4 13 CASSSGEKTEAFF TGTGCCAGCAGTTCCGGGGAAAAGACTGAAGCTTTCTTT
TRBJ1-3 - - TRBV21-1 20 CASSKSSPGQTNSSGNTIYF TGTGCCAGCAGCAAATCGTCTCCAGGACAGACAAATTCCTCTGGAAACACCATATATTTT
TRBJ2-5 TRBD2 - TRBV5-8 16 CASSRGLAGGIETQYF TGTGCCAGCAGCCGCGGACTAGCGGGAGGGATAGAGACCCAGTACTTC
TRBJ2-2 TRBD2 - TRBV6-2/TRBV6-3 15 CASSPSGGGSGELFF TGTGCCAGCAGCCCCAGCGGGGGGGGATCCGGGGAGCTGTTTTTT
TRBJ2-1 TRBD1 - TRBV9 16 CASSSRGPDRGHEQFF TGTGCCAGCAGCTCCAGAGGGCCCGACAGGGGGCATGAGCAGTTCTTC
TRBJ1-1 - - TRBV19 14 CASNRHDMNTEAFF TGTGCCAGCAACAGACACGACATGAACACTGAAGCTTTCTTT
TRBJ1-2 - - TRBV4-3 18 CASSPNTPRSGANYGYTF TGCGCCAGCAGCCCGAATACCCCCAGATCAGGGGCGAACTATGGCTACACCTTC
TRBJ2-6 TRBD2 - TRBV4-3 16 CASSQVGGSGANVLTF TGCGCCAGCAGCCAAGTGGGGGGGTCTGGGGCCAACGTCCTGACTTTC
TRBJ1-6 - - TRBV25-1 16 CASSSGDRYVNSPLHF TGTGCCAGCAGCAGCGGGGATCGATACGTTAATTCACCCCTCCACTTT
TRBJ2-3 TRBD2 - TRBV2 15 CASSVGLGLLDTQYF TGTGCCAGCAGTGTCGGACTAGGTCTATTAGATACGCAGTATTTT
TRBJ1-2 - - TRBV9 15 CASSAPRGGYYGYTF TGTGCCAGCAGCGCTCCGCGGGGGGGGTACTATGGCTACACCTTC
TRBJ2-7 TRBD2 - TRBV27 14 CASSLREGSYEQYF TGTGCCAGCAGTTTACGGGAGGGATCCTACGAGCAGTACTTC
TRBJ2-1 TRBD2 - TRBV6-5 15 CASSIPSGGYNEQFF TGTGCCAGCAGTATACCTAGCGGGGGCTACAATGAGCAGTTCTTC
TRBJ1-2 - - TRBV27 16 CASGRQSKGSDYGYTF TGTGCCAGCGGTCGACAAAGTAAAGGGAGTGACTATGGCTACACCTTC
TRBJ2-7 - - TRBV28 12 CASTKDSYEQYF TGTGCCAGCACCAAGGACAGCTACGAGCAGTACTTC
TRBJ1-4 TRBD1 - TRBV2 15 CASSGDRASSEKLFF TGTGCCAGCAGTGGGGACAGGGCCTCGAGCGAAAAACTGTTTTTT